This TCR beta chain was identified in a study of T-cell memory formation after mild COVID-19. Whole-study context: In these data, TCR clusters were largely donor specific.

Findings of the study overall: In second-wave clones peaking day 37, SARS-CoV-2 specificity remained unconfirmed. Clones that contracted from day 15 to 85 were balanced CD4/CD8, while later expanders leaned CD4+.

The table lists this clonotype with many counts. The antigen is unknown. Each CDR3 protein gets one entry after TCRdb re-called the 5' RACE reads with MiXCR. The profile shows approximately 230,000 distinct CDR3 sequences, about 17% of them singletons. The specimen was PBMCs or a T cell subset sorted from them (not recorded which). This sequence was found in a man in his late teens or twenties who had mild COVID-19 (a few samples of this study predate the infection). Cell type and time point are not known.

As DNA, the CDR3 is TGTGCCAGCAGCCGGGGGGCCCTATCAAATACGCAGTATTTT. This sequence encodes CASSRGALSNTQYF. The chain links TRBV7-2 to TRBJ2-3; tentative D call: TRBD2 (7 bases). Germline values: CDR1 SGHTA, CDR2 FQGNSA. V lost 5 bases to trimming and J lost 7 bases, with 16 bases between them. This CDR3 spans 14 amino acids.